Below are 4 T cell receptor beta chains sequenced from a single sample in a study of cytomegalovirus exposure and HLA in healthy donors. Some clones are missing from TCRdb's copy, which holds only in-frame ones; the method was immunoSEQ multiplex PCR. Among 120,000 to 150,000 clones listed, about 88% were seen once. Material: PBMCs. These receptors came from a man aged 18 to 30 in good health and CMV-seropositive.

CDR3 in DNA: TGTGCCAGCAGCTTGGTCAGGGCTCGGAATTCACCCCTCCACTTT. Protein sequence: CASSLVRARNSPLHF. The V and J genes are TRBV5-6 and TRBJ1-6, with TRBD1 as a possible D gene (5 bases). Trimming shortened V by 0 bases and J by 7 bases, and 11 bases separated the two germline ends. Germline-derived CDR1 and CDR2 are SGHDT and YYEEEE. This CDR3 contains 15 residues.

The table lists this clone with a few counts. In DNA, the CDR3 is TGTGCCAGCGGGACCCCCAGGGGGAATGAGCAGTTCTTC. The encoded protein is CASGTPRGNEQFF. The chain combines TRBV5-8 with TRBJ2-1; the match to TRBD1 covers 7 bases. V gave up 7 bases and J gave up 7 bases; unmatched junction bases: 8. Germline loops: CDR1 SGHTS, CDR2 YDEGEE. This CDR3 is 13 amino acids long.

This clone was observed a few times. The chain uses TRBV6-4 and TRBJ2-7; D ambiguous. The CDR3 runs 14 residues. Germline V gives CDR1 MRHNA, CDR2 SNTAGT. Deletions cut 0 bases from V and 6 bases from J, with 12 bases between. This CDR3 is CASSDSWRHSEQYF. In nucleotides, the CDR3 is TGTGCCAGCAGTGACTCCTGGCGGCACTCCGAGCAGTACTTC.

The rearrangement links TRBV18 to TRBJ2-1; D is possibly TRBD1 (6 bases). This CDR3 comprises 16 residues. Germline assignment: CDR1 KGHSH and CDR2 LQKENI. V was shortened by 3 bases and J by 0 bases, with 12 bases between the two germline ends. The CDR3 spells CASSPRGPLSYNEQFF. CDR3 nucleotides: TGTGCCAGCTCACCCAGGGGACCCCTCTCCTACAATGAGCAGTTCTTC.